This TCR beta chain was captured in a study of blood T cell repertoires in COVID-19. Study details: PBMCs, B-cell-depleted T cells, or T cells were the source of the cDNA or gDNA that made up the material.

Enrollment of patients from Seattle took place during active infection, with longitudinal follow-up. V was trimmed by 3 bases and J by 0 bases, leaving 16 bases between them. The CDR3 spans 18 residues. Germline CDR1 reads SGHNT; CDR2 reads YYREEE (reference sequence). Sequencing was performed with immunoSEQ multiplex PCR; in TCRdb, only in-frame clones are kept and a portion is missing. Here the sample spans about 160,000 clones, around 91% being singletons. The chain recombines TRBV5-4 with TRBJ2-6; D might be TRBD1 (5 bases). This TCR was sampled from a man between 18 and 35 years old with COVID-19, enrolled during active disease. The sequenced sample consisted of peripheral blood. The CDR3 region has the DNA TGTGCCAGCAGCTATGACAGTGGCTGGCCCTCTGGGGCCAACGTCCTGACTTTC. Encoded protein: CASSYDSGWPSGANVLTF.